This T cell receptor beta chain was sequenced in a study of control samples from healthy donors and cancer patients. The V gene end was trimmed by 0 bases and the J gene end by 2 bases; junction bases not matched to a gene: 7. The CDR3 length is 16 residues. The germline gives CDR1 SGHKS, CDR2 YYEKEE (reference sequence). This clone has a handful of counts. Profiling relied on immunoSEQ multiplex PCR, and the TCRdb table lists in-frame clones only, not all of them. The table has about 170,000 clones, 75% to 95% seen once. The specimen sequenced was blood. The rearrangement links TRBV5-5 to TRBJ2-5, with 7 bases lining up with TRBD1. The receptor was isolated from a woman aged 40 to 49 in good health. DNA for the CDR3: TGTGCCAGCAGCTTGGCCGAGGGGGCAGGACAAGAGACCCAGTACTTC. As protein: CASSLAEGAGQETQYF. Complete variable domain (other parts from reference TRBV5-5 and TRBJ2-5): DAGVTQSPTHLIKTRGQQVTLRCSPISGHKSVSWYQQVLGQGPQFIFQYYEKEERGRGNFPDRFSARQFPNYSSELNVNALLLGDSALYLCASSLAEGAGQETQYFGPGTRLLVL.